This paragraph reports one T cell receptor (beta chain). Around 30,000 T cell genomes, or 200 ng DNA, went into the sorted-subset replicate PCRs. Libraries were prepared by immunoSEQ multiplex PCR; TCRdb keeps only in-frame clonotypes and omits some of them. The sample comprises about 1.4 million clones, roughly 96% of which are singletons, and approximately 1.1% rests with the top ten. The sample is drawn from a study of shared clonotypes between healthy human individuals. Study details: Donor composition was a couple of women and a few men, aged 18 to 49.

Among the donors, all were Caucasian adults who lived in Nashville, Tennessee. Division of CD4+ cells produced a CD45RA+ naive subset and a CD45RA-negative memory subset. The sample was naive CD4+ T cells sorted from blood. Subset here: CD45RA+ positively selected. This TCR was sampled from a man aged 25 to 40 in good health.

In nucleotides, the CDR3 is TGCGCCAGCAGCTTGGGGGACAGGGGGAATGAAAAACTGTTTTTT. It codes for CASSLGDRGNEKLFF. The J gene is TRBJ1-4, the V gene TRBV5-1; 11 bases fit TRBD1. The germline V gene encodes CDR1 SGHRS and CDR2 YFSETQ. The V segment lost 0 bases and the J segment 5 bases; nucleotides outside the gene matches: 0. This CDR3 has 15 residues. The full variable domain, its missing parts supplied by reference TRBV5-1 and TRBJ1-4, is KAGVTQTPRYLIKTRGQQVTLSCSPISGHRSVSWYQQTPGQGLQFLFEYFSETQRNKGNFPGRFSGRQFSNSRSEMNVSTLELGDSALYLCASSLGDRGNEKLFFGSGTQLSVL.